This passage covers 2 T cell receptor beta chains from one sample sequenced in a study of cytomegalovirus exposure and HLA in healthy donors (dated by TCRdb to between 2016 and 2019). The method behind the library was the immunoSEQ multiplex PCR assay. For the multiplex PCR, a mixture combining 60 forward primers for TCR Vbeta segments and 13 reverse primers for TCR Jbeta segments was used. TCRdb obtained this table from immuneACCESS and retained in-frame rearrangements with V and J assigned. These tables miss some clones; where compared with another copy, unresolved V genes account for less than half of the shortfall, and the remainder is unexplained. The sample has roughly 200,000 clones on record, roughly 10% of them singletons. The ten biggest clones cover 1% to 1.5% of the sample. Sequenced material: PBMCs. These receptors came from a young woman in good health and CMV-seropositive.

This chain uses TRBV5-8 with TRBJ2-7, with 10 bases lining up with TRBD1. Unmatched junction bases numbered 15, after V lost 4 bases and J lost 5 bases. CDR3 length: 17 amino acids. In germline, CDR1 is SGHTS, CDR2 YDEGEE. CDR3 sequence reads: CASSPGSFGTGDDEQYF. CDR3 coding DNA: TGTGCCAGCAGCCCGGGATCTTTCGGGACAGGGGATGACGAGCAGTACTTC.

Concerning this clone itself: Other DNA sequences in this specimen translate into the identical CDR3. The V gene is TRBV29-1, the J gene TRBJ2-7; the match to TRBD1 covers 12 bases. This CDR3 comprises 15 residues. Germline V CDR1 and CDR2: SQVTM, ANQGSEA. The V and J ends lost 3 bases and 4 bases, in that order; junction bases with no gene match: 7. The DNA for the CDR3 is TGCAGCGTTGACGGGACAGGGGGCTCCGGATACGAGCAGTACTTC. Its translation is CSVDGTGGSGYEQYF.